One and the same sample provided the 5 T cell receptor beta chains below, sequenced in a study of technical replicates of blood from several donors. Some clones are missing from TCRdb's copy, which holds only in-frame ones; the method was immunoSEQ multiplex PCR. Here the sample spans some 80,000 clones, roughly 94% being singletons. The sequencing input was T cells isolated from PBMCs. Receptor source: a human donor in good health.

The chain couples TRBV4-2 to TRBJ1-1; D not resolved. V lost 0 bases, J lost 0 bases, and 17 bases lay in between. The germline V gene has CDR1 LGHNA and CDR2 YNFKEQ. The CDR3 runs 18 residues. The CDR3 DNA is TGTGCCAGCAGCCAAGATAATGGCCAGGCCTTCATGAACACTGAAGCTTTCTTT. This sequence encodes CASSQDNGQAFMNTEAFF.

The V gene is TRBV18, the J gene TRBJ1-1; TRBD1 matches 7 bases. The CDR3 contains 13 residues. J lost 4 bases, V lost 4 bases, and 3 bases had no gene match. Germline loops: CDR1 KGHSH, CDR2 LQKENI. The CDR3 sequence is CASSQGAITEAFF. The CDR3 nucleotides read TGTGCCAGCTCACAGGGGGCTATCACTGAAGCTTTCTTT.

CDR3 in DNA: TGTGCCAGCAGCGCAGGGTTAAGCAATCAGCCCCAGCATTTT. Translating gives CASSAGLSNQPQHF. The chain has TRBV9 and TRBJ1-5, with a weak D call TRBD1 (5 bases). The germline CDR1 and CDR2 sequences are SGDLS and YYNGEE. V lost 3 bases to trimming and J lost 1 base, with 8 bases between them. The CDR3 covers 14 residues.

This chain links TRBV7-9 with TRBJ1-5; D possibly corresponds to TRBD1 (5 bases). Germline V CDR1 and CDR2: SEHNR, FQNEAQ (reference sequence). V was trimmed by 1 base and J by 4 bases, leaving 8 bases between them. CDR3 length: 14 residues. The CDR3 nucleotides read TGTGCCAGCAGCTTAGACAGGTTTAATCAGCCCCAGCATTTT. Protein: CASSLDRFNQPQHF.

This rearrangement joins TRBV2 to TRBJ1-1; D is undetermined. This CDR3 comprises 11 residues. Trimming shortened V by 3 bases and J by 13 bases, and 12 bases separated the two germline ends. In germline, CDR1 is SNHLY, CDR2 FYNNEI. The CDR3 sequence: CASSEGVLGFF. The CDR3 bases are TGTGCCAGCAGTGAGGGCGTTTTGGGTTTCTTT. Complete variable domain (other parts from reference TRBV2 and TRBJ1-1): EPEVTQTPSHQVTQMGQEVILRCVPISNHLYFYWYRQILGQKVEFLVSFYNNEISEKSEIFDDQFSVERPDGSNFTLKIRSTKLEDSAMYFCASSEGVLGFFGQGTRLTVV.